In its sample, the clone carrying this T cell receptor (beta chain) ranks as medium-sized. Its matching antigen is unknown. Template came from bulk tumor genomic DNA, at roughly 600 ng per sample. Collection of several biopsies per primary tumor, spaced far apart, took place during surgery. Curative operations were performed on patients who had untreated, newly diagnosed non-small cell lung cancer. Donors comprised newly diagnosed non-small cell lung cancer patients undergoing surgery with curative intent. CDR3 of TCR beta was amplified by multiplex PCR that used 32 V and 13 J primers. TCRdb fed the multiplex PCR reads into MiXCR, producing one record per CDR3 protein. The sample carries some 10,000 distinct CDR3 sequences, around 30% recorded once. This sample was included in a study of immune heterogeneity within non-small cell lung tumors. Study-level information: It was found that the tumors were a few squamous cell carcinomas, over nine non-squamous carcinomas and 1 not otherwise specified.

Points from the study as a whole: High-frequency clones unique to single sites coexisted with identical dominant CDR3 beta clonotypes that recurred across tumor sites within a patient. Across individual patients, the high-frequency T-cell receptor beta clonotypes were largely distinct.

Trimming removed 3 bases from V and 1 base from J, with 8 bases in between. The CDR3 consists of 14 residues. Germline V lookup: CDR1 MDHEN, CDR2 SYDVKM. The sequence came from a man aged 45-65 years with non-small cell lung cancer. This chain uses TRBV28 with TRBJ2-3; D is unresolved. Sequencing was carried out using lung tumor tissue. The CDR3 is CASSFVLGTDTQYF. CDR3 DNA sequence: TGTGCCAGCAGTTTTGTTCTGGGCACAGATACGCAGTATTTT.